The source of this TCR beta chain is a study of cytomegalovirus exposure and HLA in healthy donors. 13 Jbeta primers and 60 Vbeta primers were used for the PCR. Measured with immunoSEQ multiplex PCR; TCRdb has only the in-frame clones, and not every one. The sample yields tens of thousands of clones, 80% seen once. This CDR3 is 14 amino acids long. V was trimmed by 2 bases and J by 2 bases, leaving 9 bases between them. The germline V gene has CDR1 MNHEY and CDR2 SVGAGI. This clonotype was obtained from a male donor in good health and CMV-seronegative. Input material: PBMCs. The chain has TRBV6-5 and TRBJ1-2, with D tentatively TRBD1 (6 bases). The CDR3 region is CASSYTGTNYGYTF. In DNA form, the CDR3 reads TGTGCCAGCAGTTACACAGGGACAAACTATGGCTACACCTTC.